The 3 T cell receptor beta chains below come from one sample, sequenced in a study of T cells after yellow fever vaccination. One entry per CDR3 protein, called by TCRdb with MiXCR from the 5' RACE reads. The table shows 300,000 or so distinct CDR3 sequences, with roughly 8% occurring only once. This sample comprised PBMCs, obtained roughly seven weeks after the first yellow fever vaccination. The source of these receptors is a man aged 18 to 29 who received the YFV17D yellow fever vaccine.

This clonotype was seen only a few times. The gene calls are TRBV20-1 and TRBJ2-2, with 10 bases matching TRBD1. V gave up 5 bases and J gave up 7 bases; unmatched junction bases: 10. The CDR3 length is 15 residues. Germline values: CDR1 DFQATT, CDR2 SNEGSKA (reference sequence). DNA for the CDR3: TGCAGTGCTTCCGACAGGGGGCTCGGAGGCGGGGAGCTGTTTTTT. Residues: CSASDRGLGGGELFF.

The chain carries TRBV18 and TRBJ1-1; tentatively, D is TRBD1 (5 bases). CDR1 is KGHSH, CDR2 LQKENI, per germline. The CDR3 is 16 residues long. V was shortened by 1 base and J by 2 bases, with 14 bases between the two germline ends. As DNA, the CDR3 is TGTGCCAGCTCACCACTCGGGGAGGGGAGAAACACTGAAGCTTTCTTT. It encodes CASSPLGEGRNTEAFF.

This clonotype was seen at least ten times. The V and J genes are TRBV20-1 and TRBJ1-3; 8 positions agree with TRBD1. J gave up 4 bases and V 5 bases, and 7 bases lay outside the gene matches. Germline V CDR1 and CDR2: DFQATT, SNEGSKA (reference sequence). The CDR3 contains 14 residues. The CDR3 loop reads CSARKTGEGNTIYF. Written as DNA, the CDR3 is TGCAGTGCTCGCAAGACAGGGGAGGGAAACACCATATATTTT.